Listed below are T cell receptor beta chains from one sample, sequenced in a study of blood T cell repertoires in COVID-19. Data came from immunoSEQ multiplex PCR; TCRdb stores just in-frame clones and leaves some out. The repertoire holds 150,000 to 200,000 clones, with 86% as singletons. What was sequenced was peripheral blood. The origin of the receptors is a woman older than 75 in a cohort sampled during active or convalescent COVID-19. Each CDR3 is given with its conserved first and last residue. Fields, in order: D gene, J gene, clone size, V gene, CDR3 DNA, CDR3 protein. D genes are given only for firm matches. Clone size is stated in some rows and not others, as once, few, many or a class when expanded.

d_call: TRBD2
j_call: TRBJ2-2
clone_size: .
v_call: TRBV19
cdr3_nt: TGTGCCAGTAGTATTCGACTAGCGGGAGACCTTAACACCGGGGAGCTGTTTTTT
cdr3_aa: CASSIRLAGDLNTGELFF

d_call: TRBD1
j_call: TRBJ2-7
clone_size: .
v_call: TRBV5-1
cdr3_nt: TGCGCCAGCGGTCCGGGACAGGGTTACGAGCAGTACTTC
cdr3_aa: CASGPGQGYEQYF

d_call: TRBD1
j_call: TRBJ1-5
clone_size: .
v_call: TRBV19
cdr3_nt: TGTGCCAGTAGTATGGCCTCGGGACAGTCTTACACTCAGCCCCAGCATTTT
cdr3_aa: CASSMASGQSYTQPQHF

d_call: TRBD1
j_call: TRBJ1-6
clone_size: .
v_call: TRBV19
cdr3_nt: TGTGCCAGTAGTAACCCTCCGGGACAGGGGATAAGCTCCTATAATTCACCCCTCCACTTT
cdr3_aa: CASSNPPGQGISSYNSPLHF

d_call: .
j_call: TRBJ1-1
clone_size: .
v_call: TRBV20-1
cdr3_nt: TGCAGTGCTAGTAAGGGGCACACTGAAGCTTTCTTT
cdr3_aa: CSASKGHTEAFF

d_call: .
j_call: TRBJ1-5
clone_size: .
v_call: TRBV30
cdr3_nt: TGTGCCTGGAGCATCCAGGGTAATCAGCCCCAGCATTTT
cdr3_aa: CAWSIQGNQPQHF

d_call: .
j_call: TRBJ2-2
clone_size: .
v_call: TRBV7-2
cdr3_nt: TGTGCCAGCAGCGTTCGCCGGGGTATGGGCACCGGGGAGCTGTTTTTT
cdr3_aa: CASSVRRGMGTGELFF

d_call: .
j_call: TRBJ1-1
clone_size: .
v_call: TRBV6-1
cdr3_nt: TGTGCCAGCAGTGAAGCGCTCCCGGAGGGGGCTTTCTTT
cdr3_aa: CASSEALPEGAFF

d_call: .
j_call: TRBJ2-3
clone_size: .
v_call: TRBV5-1
cdr3_nt: TGCGCCAGCAGGAGGGCGGGTGACACAGATACGCAGTATTTT
cdr3_aa: CASRRAGDTDTQYF

d_call: .
j_call: TRBJ2-5
clone_size: .
v_call: TRBV5-4
cdr3_nt: TGTGCCAGCAGCCCGACATTCTCAGAGACCCAGTACTTC
cdr3_aa: CASSPTFSETQYF

d_call: .
j_call: TRBJ2-2
clone_size: .
v_call: TRBV6-5
cdr3_nt: TGTGCCAGCAGTTACTCGGGGCTAGACACCGGGGAGCTGTTTTTT
cdr3_aa: CASSYSGLDTGELFF

d_call: .
j_call: TRBJ1-5
clone_size: once
v_call: TRBV5-6
cdr3_nt: TGTGCCAGCAGCTCACAGACAGACTCTCGTCAGCCCCAGCATTTT
cdr3_aa: CASSSQTDSRQPQHF

d_call: TRBD1
j_call: TRBJ1-1
clone_size: .
v_call: TRBV5-8
cdr3_nt: TGTGCCAGCAGCTTGGAAGGGACAGGGGGCGTAAACACTGAAGCTTTCTTT
cdr3_aa: CASSLEGTGGVNTEAFF

d_call: TRBD1
j_call: TRBJ1-2
clone_size: .
v_call: TRBV4-2
cdr3_nt: TGTGCCAGCAGCCAAGGGGACAGACCTTATGGCTACACCTTC
cdr3_aa: CASSQGDRPYGYTF

d_call: .
j_call: TRBJ2-3
clone_size: once
v_call: TRBV7-2
cdr3_nt: TGTGCCAGCAGCTTATGGGGGGCAGATACGCAGTATTTT
cdr3_aa: CASSLWGADTQYF

d_call: .
j_call: TRBJ1-3
clone_size: .
v_call: TRBV5-1
cdr3_nt: TGCGCCAGCAGCTTGGCTCGAAACACCATATATTTT
cdr3_aa: CASSLARNTIYF

d_call: .
j_call: TRBJ1-2
clone_size: .
v_call: TRBV5-5
cdr3_nt: TGTGCCAGCAGCTTGGGAGGAGGGACCGACTATGGCTACACCTTC
cdr3_aa: CASSLGGGTDYGYTF

d_call: TRBD1
j_call: TRBJ2-3
clone_size: .
v_call: TRBV2
cdr3_nt: TGTGCCAGCAGTGTTAGGGACAGGGGCTTAGATACGCAGTATTTT
cdr3_aa: CASSVRDRGLDTQYF

d_call: .
j_call: TRBJ1-1
clone_size: .
v_call: TRBV12-3/TRBV12-4
cdr3_nt: TGTGCCAGCAGTCCAGCCCGACTTGGGGAGGCTTTCTTT
cdr3_aa: CASSPARLGEAFF

d_call: .
j_call: TRBJ1-6
clone_size: .
v_call: TRBV27
cdr3_nt: TGTGCCAGCAGTTTCTATTTCCAGGGGTATAATTCACCCCTCCACTTT
cdr3_aa: CASSFYFQGYNSPLHF

d_call: TRBD2
j_call: TRBJ2-1
clone_size: once
v_call: TRBV27
cdr3_nt: TGTGCCAGCAGCTTGAGGCTAGCGGGGTACAATGAGCAGTTCTTC
cdr3_aa: CASSLRLAGYNEQFF

d_call: .
j_call: TRBJ1-6
clone_size: .
v_call: TRBV6-6
cdr3_nt: TGTGCCAGCAGTTACTCCGACAGGTCGAATTCACCCCTCCACTTT
cdr3_aa: CASSYSDRSNSPLHF

d_call: TRBD1
j_call: TRBJ1-1
clone_size: .
v_call: TRBV28
cdr3_nt: TGTGCCAGCAGTCACGGGACAGGAGCGAACACTGAAGCTTTCTTT
cdr3_aa: CASSHGTGANTEAFF

d_call: .
j_call: TRBJ2-5
clone_size: .
v_call: TRBV6-5
cdr3_nt: TGTGCCAGCCGAGAGGGGGGGCCCCAAGAGACCCAGTACTTC
cdr3_aa: CASREGGPQETQYF